This TCR beta chain was found in a study of control samples from healthy donors and cancer patients. The V segment lost 6 bases and the J segment 0 bases; nucleotides outside the gene matches: 5. The CDR3 totals 14 residues. Germline CDR1 and CDR2: SNHLY and FYNNEI. The protocol was immunoSEQ multiplex PCR, while the TCRdb copy is restricted to in-frame clones and leaves out a portion. The profile shows some 10,000 clones, roughly 90% of them singletons. The chain uses TRBV2 and TRBJ2-7; 7 nucleotides match TRBD1. This TCR came from a man in his fifties or sixties with colorectal cancer. Sequencing was carried out using PBMCs. The CDR3 DNA is TGTGCCAGCAGACAACAGGGGAACTCCTACGAGCAGTACTTC. Amino acids: CASRQQGNSYEQYF.